This TCR beta chain was identified during a study of T cells of healthy individuals. The CDR3 runs 15 residues. J lost 9 bases, V lost 5 bases, and 6 bases had no gene match. Germline V gene lookup returns CDR1 SEHNR and CDR2 FQNEAQ (reference sequence). TCRdb redid the calling of the 5' RACE reads with MiXCR, one entry per CDR3 protein. The table includes about 53,000 distinct CDR3 sequences, about 14% detected once. This clonotype occurred a few times. This TCR was sampled from a human donor in good health. The chain couples TRBV7-9 to TRBJ2-1; the match to TRBD2 covers 14 bases. CDR3 coding DNA: TGTGCCAGCAGCCATGGGACTAGCGGGAGTGGTGAGCAGTTCTTC. It yields the protein CASSHGTSGSGEQFF. The variable domain in full, completed from reference TRBV7-9 and TRBJ2-1, reads DTGVSQNPRHKITKRGQNVTFRCDPISEHNRLYWYRQTLGQGPEFLTYFQNEAQLEKSRLLSDRFSAERPKGSFSTLEIQRTEQGDSAMYLCASSHGTSGSGEQFFGPGTRLTVL.